This is a list of T cell receptor beta chains from one sample in a study of early T cells in non-severe SARS-CoV-2 infection. TCRdb re-derived calls from the 5' RACE reads in MiXCR, one entry per CDR3 protein. The sample consists of tens of thousands of distinct CDR3 sequences, less than 7% of them appearing once. The sample consisted of whole blood. All receptors come from an adult who was a healthcare worker with PCR-confirmed SARS-CoV-2 infection or an uninfected control (not recorded which). CDR3s include the opening cysteine and the closing phenylalanine or tryptophan. D genes are given only for firm matches. Only part of the rows carry a size: once, few, many, or a class if the clone is expanded.

>TRBV6-2/TRBV6-3|TRBJ1-1|TRBD1|few
TGTGCCAGCAGTCGCGAGGGACAGGTGATTGGCACTGAAGCTTTCTTT
CASSREGQVIGTEAFF
>TRBV6-6|TRBJ2-1|-|many
TGTGCCAGCAGTACAACAGGGAATGAGCAGTTCTTC
CASSTTGNEQFF
>TRBV25-1|TRBJ2-3|TRBD1|many
TGTGCCAGCAATACGGGACAGGCAACAGATACGCAGTATTTT
CASNTGQATDTQYF
>TRBV7-9|TRBJ2-3|TRBD2|many
TGTGCCAGCAGCCCAAGCGGGGGGGCAGATACGCAGTATTTT
CASSPSGGADTQYF
>TRBV7-9|TRBJ1-2|TRBD1|few
TGTGCCAGCAGCTTGGGACAGGGCCTTTGGGGCTACACCTTC
CASSLGQGLWGYTF
>TRBV5-1|TRBJ2-2|-|many
TGCGCCAGCAGCTTGGTGACAGATGCCGGGGAGCTGTTTTTT
CASSLVTDAGELFF
>TRBV28|TRBJ2-1|-|many
TGTGCCAGCAGTTTAGCTGGCGGGGACACCTACAATGAGCAGTTCTTC
CASSLAGGDTYNEQFF
>TRBV12-3/TRBV12-4|TRBJ1-5|-|-
TGTGCCAGCAGTCCTAGCCATGGGTCAGACAAGCCCCAGCATTTT
CASSPSHGSDKPQHF
>TRBV20-1|TRBJ2-3|TRBD2|-
TGCAGTGCTCTAGGAGCGGGGGGGCCAGATACGCAGTATTTT
CSALGAGGPDTQYF
>TRBV27|TRBJ2-3|-|many
TGTGCCAGCATTGGGACCCCCGGGACAAGACGCACAGATACGCAGTATTTT
CASIGTPGTRRTDTQYF
>TRBV7-9|TRBJ2-5|-|few
TGTGCCAGCAGCTTAGCGCACAGGGCACAAGAGACCCAGTACTTC
CASSLAHRAQETQYF
>TRBV12-3/TRBV12-4|TRBJ2-7|TRBD1|many
TGTGTATGCAGCACAGGGGGCTTCGAGCAGTACTTC
CVCSTGGFEQYF
>TRBV3-1|TRBJ2-3|TRBD1|many
TGTGCCAGCAGCCGCAGACAGGGTAGTAGCACAGATACGCAGTATTTT
CASSRRQGSSTDTQYF
>TRBV6-6|TRBJ1-5|-|few
TGTGCCAGCAGTTCCGACAGAGGGCAGCCCCAGCATTTT
CASSSDRGQPQHF